Sequencing of this TCR beta chain was carried out in a study of T cells in Graves' hyperthyroidism and ophthalmopathy. This clonotype was seen repeatedly, ten times or more. The V gene end was trimmed by 7 bases and the J gene end by 8 bases; junction bases not matched to a gene: 17. Germline values: CDR1 MDHEN, CDR2 SYDVKM. CDR3 length equals 16 residues. Hyperthyroidism had been newly diagnosed in patients aged 18 to 65, and its duration was under 2 months. Reasons for excluding patients were uncontrolled infection, other autoimmune disease, pregnancy or lactation. Every diagnosis used clinical symptoms, serum thyroxine and TRAb, thyroid ultrasound and orbital computed tomography. Researchers amplified the TCR beta CDR3 regions from RNA transcripts. The HTBI primer set served for first-round RT-PCR of the TCR CDR3. MiXCR, run by TCRdb on the multiplex PCR reads, gives a single entry per CDR3 protein. The table records fewer than 600,000 distinct CDR3 sequences, 14% of them present only once.

The receptor's source is a young woman with Graves' hyperthyroidism. The sample comprised blood. The V call is TRBV28, the J call TRBJ1-2, with 9 nucleotides matching TRBD1. The CDR3 loop is CASKTGTGLFGGGYTF. For the CDR3, the DNA is TGTGCCAGCAAAACCGGGACAGGGCTCTTTGGTGGCGGCTACACCTTC.